This T cell receptor (beta chain) emerged from a study of CD8+ T cells in alopecia areata. At the level of the study: Each day, treated patients took oral tofacitinib twice, at 5 to 10 mg per dose. Findings of the study overall: Researchers say the link of baseline CD8+ expansion to response remains uncertain, with one nonresponder.

Extraction and reverse transcription of RNA yielded cDNA as the sequencing template. The assay was immunoSEQ multiplex PCR, and TCRdb's table has in-frame clones only and misses some. The sample carries over 150,000 clones, around three fifths recorded once. V lost 2 bases and J lost 5; bases outside the gene matches: 10. Germline CDR1 MNHEY, CDR2 SMNVEV (reference sequence). The CDR3 extends over 16 amino acids. The treatment here: oral pan-JAK inhibitor, 5-10 mg twice daily. Specimens obtained from alopecia areata patients comprised lesional scalp punch biopsies and peripheral blood. As regards this clone: Antigen unknown.

The source is a human donor with alopecia areata. This chain links TRBV27 with TRBJ2-5; TRBD2 matches at 8 bases. The sample in question was CD4+ T cells sorted from blood, obtained at week 24, from a patient treated with tofacitinib. The CDR3 loop is CASSLAHGGGWETQYF. The CDR3 DNA is TGTGCCAGCAGTTTAGCCCACGGGGGGGGTTGGGAGACCCAGTACTTC.